This record looks at one TCR beta chain sequence and its context. What it recognizes is unknown. The data derive from a study of T cells in Graves' hyperthyroidism and ophthalmopathy. This CDR3 is built from 15 residues. Germline values: CDR1 MDHEN, CDR2 SYDVKM. J lost 8 bases, V lost 5 bases, and 9 bases had no gene match. Amplification of TCR beta CDR3 regions was performed using RNA transcripts as template. The study used the HTBI primer set for a first-round RT-PCR of the TCR CDR3. TCRdb fed the multiplex PCR reads into MiXCR, producing one record per CDR3 protein. The sample shows 550,000 to 650,000 distinct CDR3 sequences, roughly 15% of them seen only once. Study findings and constraints: Blood also showed most of the thyroid clonotypes that were expanded above 0.001.

The hyperthyroidism was newly diagnosed and had lasted under 2 months; the patients were aged 18 to 65. Patients showing uncontrolled infection, other autoimmune disease, pregnancy or lactation were ineligible. Used for diagnoses were clinical symptoms, serum thyroxine and TRAb, thyroid ultrasound and orbital computed tomography. This chain connects TRBV28 to TRBJ1-4; the match to TRBD1 covers 9 bases. This receptor was taken from a woman aged 40 to 50 with Graves' hyperthyroidism. Sequenced sample: blood. CDR3 loop: CASSDPGQGPEKLFF. The CDR3 bases are TGTGCCAGCAGTGATCCGGGACAGGGTCCCGAAAAACTGTTTTTT.